What follows are 20 T cell receptor beta chains derived from one specimen sequenced in a study of response to subunit inactivated influenza vaccine. One entry per CDR3 protein results from TCRdb running MiXCR on the RT-PCR reads. Of about 780,000 distinct CDR3 sequences in the sample, roughly 20% are singletons; the top ten hold 9.5% to 13%. Sequencing was performed on PBMCs from blood, taken around 5 days after vaccination. These receptor sequences come from a man between 50 and 59 years old who received an inactivated influenza vaccine.

This clonotype was found many times. The chain employs TRBV15 and TRBJ2-3, with no clear D. Deletions cut 5 bases from V and 2 bases from J, with 5 bases between. Germline CDR1 reads LNHNV; CDR2 reads YYDKDF (reference sequence). This CDR3 has 12 residues. CDR3 protein: CATSEATDTQYF. DNA for the CDR3: TGTGCCACCAGCGAGGCCACAGATACGCAGTATTTT. Full variable domain (remainder filled in from reference TRBV15 and TRBJ2-3): DAMVIQNPRYQVTQFGKPVTLSCSQTLNHNVMYWYQQKSSQAPKLLFHYYDKDFNNEADTPDNFQSRRPNTSFCFLDIRSPGLGDTAMYLCATSEATDTQYFGPGTRLTVL.

The chain employs TRBV5-1 and TRBJ1-4; no clear D gene. V was cut by 6 bases and J by 3 bases, with 9 bases left in between. The CDR3 length is 13 residues. Germline V gene data show CDR1 as SGHRS and CDR2 as YFSETQ. The CDR3 DNA reads TGCGCCAGCAACGCCGGGCCTAATGAAAAACTGTTTTTT. Amino acids: CASNAGPNEKLFF.

V gene TRBV18 combines with J gene TRBJ2-1; possibly TRBD2 for D (6 bases). Germline values: CDR1 KGHSH, CDR2 LQKENI. The V gene lost 3 bases and the J gene lost 8 bases, with 11 bases spanning the gap. The CDR3 length is 13 residues. The CDR3 DNA sequence: TGTGCCAGCTCACCGACCTGGGGGGATGAGCAGTTCTTC. Its protein is CASSPTWGDEQFF.

This clonotype has a handful of counts. The V call is TRBV6-5, the J call TRBJ2-2, with unresolved D. The CDR3 sequence is 17 residues long. The V end lost 0 bases, the J end lost 0 bases, and 11 bases lay between the germline ends. The germline V gene has CDR1 MNHEY and CDR2 SVGAGI. The DNA for the CDR3 is TGTGCCAGCAGTTACTCCCGCAGGTTCGCGAACACCGGGGAGCTGTTTTTT. It yields the protein CASSYSRRFANTGELFF.

This chain uses TRBV4-2 with TRBJ2-7, with 7 positions matching TRBD1. Germline V gives CDR1 LGHNA, CDR2 YNFKEQ. The junction had 2 bases not matched to a gene; V was cut back by 3 bases and J by 6 bases. This CDR3 has 12 residues. The CDR3 is CASSHDRAEQYF. CDR3 nucleotides: TGTGCCAGCAGCCATGACAGGGCCGAGCAGTACTTC.

Ten or more counts support this clonotype. Here the CDR3 reads CASSLVLGGNTGELFF. CDR3 nucleotides: TGTGCCAGCAGCTTAGTTCTCGGCGGTAACACCGGGGAGCTGTTTTTT. V and J are TRBV7-2 and TRBJ2-2; D is unresolved. Germline CDR1 reads SGHTA; CDR2 reads FQGNSA. The CDR3 has 16 residues. V gave up 1 base and J gave up 2 bases, with 11 bases separating them. Looking up the rest from reference TRBV7-2 and TRBJ2-2 gives the full variable domain: GAGVSQSPSNKVTEKGKDVELRCDPISGHTALYWYRQSLGQGLEFLIYFQGNSAPDKSGLPSDRFSAERTGGSVSTLTIQRTQQEDSAVYLCASSLVLGGNTGELFFGEGSRLTVL.

To note about this clonotype: An end of the junction differs from the germline gene, which may be a read error. The chain recombines TRBV6-2 or TRBV6-3 with TRBJ2-1; the match to TRBD2 covers 7 bases. This CDR3 has 15 residues. Germline CDR1 reads MNHEY; CDR2 reads SVGEGT. The CDR3 nucleotides read TGTGCCAGCAGTTACAGGGACTACATCGACAATGAGCAGTTATTC. Residues: CASSYRDYIDNEQLF.

The rearrangement uses TRBV7-2 and TRBJ2-7, with D unresolved. CDR3 length: 13 amino acids. The V gene's germline CDR1 is SGHTA and CDR2 FQGNSA. Trimming took 4 bases from V and 4 from J, leaving 11 bases between them. The CDR3 reads CASSSTTQYEQYF. CDR3 sequence (DNA): TGTGCCAGCAGCTCTACTACTCAGTACGAGCAGTACTTC.

In its sample, this clonotype was seen a few times. The chain uses TRBV10-3 and TRBJ2-7; D possibly corresponds to TRBD2 (6 bases). Deletions cut 10 bases from V and 4 bases from J, with 17 bases between. CDR1 is ENHRY and CDR2 is SYGVKD in the germline V gene. CDR3 length equals 13 residues. The CDR3 reads CATRVWREYEQYF. As DNA, the CDR3 is TGTGCCACCCGGGTTTGGAGGGAGTACGAGCAGTACTTC.

This clonotype has only a few counts. The genes are TRBV11-3 and TRBJ2-1, with TRBD2 matching over 11 bases. Germline V gives CDR1 SGHNT, CDR2 YENEEA. The V segment lost 5 bases and the J segment 7 bases; nucleotides outside the gene matches: 7. The CDR3 has 15 residues. This CDR3 is CASSPVAGGLNEQFF. The CDR3 coding sequence is TGTGCCAGCAGCCCCGTAGCGGGAGGGCTAAATGAGCAGTTCTTC.

The V gene is TRBV21-1, the J gene TRBJ2-1; the D call of TRBD2 is as the table states it, not checked on the DNA. TRBV21-1 is recorded as a pseudogene. The CDR3 loop spans 9 amino acids. CDR3 coding DNA: TGTGCCAGTGGTTGGGAGGGGTTCTTC. Amino acid sequence: CASGWEGFF.

This sequence joins TRBV10-3 and TRBJ2-1; D ambiguous. Germline V gives CDR1 ENHRY, CDR2 SYGVKD. V was clipped by 9 bases and J by 2 bases, with 11 bases between them. This CDR3 contains 13 residues. In DNA form, the CDR3 reads TGTGCCATTTATGCGGAGACCTACAATGAGCAGTTCTTC. Its translation: CAIYAETYNEQFF.

Details on this clonotype: At one boundary the junction diverges from the germline segment, which might be a read error. The chain has TRBV28 and TRBJ2-1; D is perhaps TRBD2 (6 bases). This CDR3 contains 15 residues. Germline-derived CDR1 and CDR2 are MDHEN and SYDVKM. CDR3 loop: CASSSTSSYYDEQFF. The CDR3 nucleotides read TGTGCCAGCAGTTCCACTAGCTCCTACTACGATGAGCAGTTCTTC. Looking up the rest from reference TRBV28 and TRBJ2-1 gives the full variable domain: DVKVTQSSRYLVKRTGEKVFLECVQDMDHENMFWYRQDPGLGLRLIYFSYDVKMKEKGDIPEGYSVSREKKERFSLILESASTNQTSMYLCASSSTSSYYDEQFFGPGTRLTVL.

This chain connects TRBV7-9 to TRBJ2-7; no reliable D call. CDR1 is SEHNR, CDR2 FQNEAQ, per germline (reference sequence). V lost 3 bases to trimming and J lost 2 bases, with 20 bases between them. The CDR3 runs 17 residues. In DNA, the CDR3 is TGTGCCAGCAGCTTGGCGAGTTACTCGCGGAAGGCCTACGAGCAGTACTTC. Encoded protein: CASSLASYSRKAYEQYF.

The V and J genes are TRBV30 and TRBJ2-7; possibly TRBD2 for D (5 bases). The CDR3 totals 13 residues. V gave up 2 bases and J gave up 3 bases, with 11 bases separating them. Germline CDR1 GTSNPN, CDR2 SVGIG (reference sequence). CDR3 DNA sequence: TGTGCCTGGAGTCGGGGAGATCTCTACGAGCAGTACTTC. This translates into CAWSRGDLYEQYF.

A single count supports this clonotype. This chain uses TRBV6-2 or TRBV6-3 with TRBJ2-1; the D gene could be TRBD1 or TRBD2 (5 bases each). Trimming left V 0 bases short and J 9 bases short, with 12 bases between. The CDR3 covers 14 residues. Germline CDR1 reads MNHEY; CDR2 reads SVGEGT. CDR3 sequence: CASSYSGRRGEQFF. The CDR3 coding sequence is TGTGCCAGCAGTTACTCGGGGCGACGGGGTGAGCAGTTCTTC.

This clonotype was detected only a few times. V gene TRBV15 combines with J gene TRBJ2-1; 12 bases fit TRBD2. The germline V gene encodes CDR1 LNHNV and CDR2 YYDKDF (reference sequence). The CDR3 consists of 17 residues. V lost 4 bases, J lost 6 bases, and 10 bases stayed unmatched. This chain's CDR3 is CATSTQPTSGGPNEQFF. The CDR3 nucleotides read TGTGCCACCAGCACCCAACCAACTAGCGGGGGGCCCAATGAGCAGTTCTTC.

The chain joins TRBV5-6 to TRBJ1-1; 9 bases line up with TRBD1. From germline, CDR1 is SGHDT and CDR2 YYEEEE. Trimming took 1 base from V and 3 from J; bases not matched to a gene: 4. This CDR3 region has 15 residues. This chain's CDR3 is CASSLNGQGYTEAFF. As DNA, the CDR3 is TGTGCCAGCAGCTTGAACGGACAGGGGTACACTGAAGCTTTCTTT.

This chain uses TRBV7-2 with TRBJ1-5; D possibly corresponds to TRBD1 (5 bases). CDR3 length: 15 residues. Germline V gene sequence: CDR1 SGHTA, CDR2 FQGNSA. V lost 6 bases to trimming and J lost 0 bases, with 12 bases between them. The CDR3 sequence is CASSLRGSSNQPQHF. The DNA for the CDR3 is TGTGCCAGCAGTTTGAGGGGTAGTAGCAATCAGCCCCAGCATTTT. The whole variable domain, remainder taken from reference TRBV7-2 and TRBJ1-5, is GAGVSQSPSNKVTEKGKDVELRCDPISGHTALYWYRQSLGQGLEFLIYFQGNSAPDKSGLPSDRFSAERTGGSVSTLTIQRTQQEDSAVYLCASSLRGSSNQPQHFGDGTRLSIL.

The chain recombines TRBV7-9 with TRBJ2-3; 10 bases align to TRBD2. The CDR3 loop spans 14 amino acids. The junction had 3 bases not matched to a gene; V was cut back by 2 bases and J by 7 bases. CDR1 SEHNR and CDR2 FQNEAQ come from the germline V gene (reference sequence). The CDR3 coding sequence is TGTGCCAGCAGCTTACTAGCGGGAGAGCATACGCAGTATTTT. It translates to CASSLLAGEHTQYF.